The source of this TCR beta chain is a study of blood T cell repertoires in COVID-19. Study as a whole: Samples taken during acute and convalescent COVID-19 were collected in the United States, Italy and Spain. PBMCs, B-cell-depleted T cells, or T cells were the source of the cDNA or gDNA that made up the material.

The method was immunoSEQ multiplex PCR; TCRdb's version includes in-frame clones alone and lacks a portion of them. Of about 210,000 clones in the sample, around 82% were seen once. Germline-derived CDR1 and CDR2 are SGHRS and YFSETQ. The CDR3 totals 15 residues. V was cut by 0 bases and J by 0 bases, with 9 bases left in between. This chain links TRBV5-1 with TRBJ1-2; D not certain. Sequencing used peripheral blood. This TCR derives from a middle-aged woman with active or convalescent COVID-19. DNA of the CDR3: TGCGCCAGCAGCTTGGAGACTCTGGCTAACTATGGCTACACCTTC. It yields the protein CASSLETLANYGYTF.